Listed below are T cell receptor beta chains from one sample, sequenced in a study of blood T cell repertoires in COVID-19. Libraries were prepared by immunoSEQ multiplex PCR; TCRdb keeps only in-frame clonotypes and omits some of them. The sample records 150,000 to 200,000 clones, roughly 86% being singletons. The sequenced sample was peripheral blood. Receptors originate from a man between 60 and 75 years old with COVID-19, enrolled during active disease. Each CDR3 is given with its conserved first and last residue. Fields, in order: V gene, J gene, clone size, D gene, CDR3 DNA, CDR3 protein. The D gene is left open where the match is weak. Some rows have no size entry. The others give once, few or many, or a class for an expanded clone.

V: TRBV28; J: TRBJ1-1; size: few; D: TRBD1; DNA: TGTGCCAGCAGTTCCGACAGGGTAACTGAAGCTTTCTTT; CDR3: CASSSDRVTEAFF
V: TRBV6-1; J: TRBJ2-1; size: NA; D: TRBD2; DNA: TGTGCCAGCAGTGAAGCCCCAGCGGGGTCGACGAGTGAGCAGTTCTTC; CDR3: CASSEAPAGSTSEQFF
V: TRBV28; J: TRBJ2-4; size: NA; D: TRBD1; DNA: TGTGCCACAGGGACAGGGTTAGCCAAAAACATTCAGTACTTC; CDR3: CATGTGLAKNIQYF
V: TRBV11-2; J: TRBJ2-4; size: NA; D: NA; DNA: TGTGCCAGCAGCTTAGTGCCAGGGAACAAAAACATTCAGTACTTC; CDR3: CASSLVPGNKNIQYF
V: TRBV5-8; J: TRBJ1-2; size: NA; D: TRBD1; DNA: TGTGCCAGCAGCTTCGGGACAGCTTCTGACTATGGCTACACCTTC; CDR3: CASSFGTASDYGYTF
V: TRBV28; J: TRBJ1-1; size: few; D: TRBD1; DNA: TGTGCCAGCACCACAATGGGACAGGGGGATACTGAAGCTTTCTTT; CDR3: CASTTMGQGDTEAFF
V: TRBV6-4; J: TRBJ2-2; size: NA; D: NA; DNA: TGTGCCAGCTCCACTACTAGAAACACCGGGGAGCTGTTTTTT; CDR3: CASSTTRNTGELFF
V: TRBV3-1/TRBV3-2; J: TRBJ2-1; size: NA; D: TRBD1; DNA: TGTGCCAGCAGCCTCAATGGGGTCGGACAGGGAAGAAATGAGCAGTTCTTC; CDR3: CASSLNGVGQGRNEQFF
V: TRBV14; J: TRBJ1-1; size: NA; D: NA; DNA: TGTGCCAGCAGCCGACCGGAAGGCGGCGCTGAAGCTTTCTTT; CDR3: CASSRPEGGAEAFF
V: TRBV7-9; J: TRBJ1-6; size: NA; D: TRBD1; DNA: TGTGCCAGCAGCTTCGGACAGGATCATTCACCCCTCCACTTT; CDR3: CASSFGQDHSPLHF
V: TRBV29-1; J: TRBJ2-3; size: NA; D: NA; DNA: TGCAGCGTTTGGCTCCGGGGAGTTAAAGGAGATACGCAGTATTTT; CDR3: CSVWLRGVKGDTQYF
V: TRBV6-5; J: TRBJ2-7; size: NA; D: NA; DNA: TGTGCCAGCAGTTCAGACAGCTATCGTACCGAGCAGTACTTC; CDR3: CASSSDSYRTEQYF
V: TRBV11-1; J: TRBJ1-2; size: few; D: TRBD1; DNA: TGTGCCAGCAGCTTAGGAGGGACAGGACCCTATGGCTACACCTTC; CDR3: CASSLGGTGPYGYTF
V: TRBV28; J: TRBJ2-6; size: NA; D: NA; DNA: TGTGCCAGCAGTTCCCTAGGGGGAGGGGCCAACGTCCTGACTTTC; CDR3: CASSSLGGGANVLTF
V: TRBV2; J: TRBJ1-1; size: NA; D: NA; DNA: TGTGCCAGCAGGGTCGGGGGGACTGAAGCTTTCTTT; CDR3: CASRVGGTEAFF
V: TRBV6-2/TRBV6-3; J: TRBJ1-1; size: NA; D: TRBD1; DNA: TGTGCCAGCAGCTTGGGCAGGGGGAGAATGAACACTGAAGCTTTCTTT; CDR3: CASSLGRGRMNTEAFF
V: TRBV19; J: TRBJ2-1; size: few; D: NA; DNA: TGTGCCAGTAGTAAGACAGGTTACAATGAGCAGTTCTTC; CDR3: CASSKTGYNEQFF
V: TRBV9; J: TRBJ1-2; size: NA; D: TRBD1; DNA: TGTGCCAGCAGCGTACAGGGGGGCCGTGGCTACACCTTC; CDR3: CASSVQGGRGYTF
V: TRBV18; J: TRBJ2-3; size: NA; D: TRBD1; DNA: TGTGCCAGCTCACCACCTGGACAGGGGACAGATACGCAGTATTTT; CDR3: CASSPPGQGTDTQYF
V: TRBV2; J: TRBJ2-6; size: NA; D: NA; DNA: TGTGCCAGCAGTGACCAGGGGCGCGAGGCCAACGTCCTGACTTTC; CDR3: CASSDQGREANVLTF
V: TRBV30; J: TRBJ1-2; size: NA; D: NA; DNA: TGTGCCTGGAGTAAGAGGGTGGGAGGCTACACCTTC; CDR3: CAWSKRVGGYTF
V: TRBV7-9; J: TRBJ1-1; size: NA; D: TRBD1; DNA: TGTGCCAGCAGCTACGGACAGGGCGGCCGCGAAGCTTTCTTT; CDR3: CASSYGQGGREAFF
V: TRBV19; J: TRBJ1-5; size: NA; D: NA; DNA: TGTGCCAGTAATTCCGACTCGGCCCCGAATCAGCCCCAGCATTTT; CDR3: CASNSDSAPNQPQHF
V: TRBV5-5; J: TRBJ1-1; size: NA; D: TRBD1; DNA: TGTGCCAGCAGCTGGACAGGAGGGGCTGAAGCTTTCTTT; CDR3: CASSWTGGAEAFF
V: TRBV19; J: TRBJ1-1; size: NA; D: NA; DNA: TGTGCCAGTAGGTCGGTGTTGTGGAGTGAAGCTTTCTTT; CDR3: CASRSVLWSEAFF
V: TRBV24-1; J: TRBJ2-1; size: few; D: NA; DNA: TGTGCCACCAGTGACGGGATCAGCTCCTACAATGAGCAGTTCTTC; CDR3: CATSDGISSYNEQFF
V: TRBV7-2; J: TRBJ2-7; size: NA; D: TRBD1; DNA: TGTGCCAGCAGCTACGTAACAGGGGGAAACTACGAGCAGTACTTC; CDR3: CASSYVTGGNYEQYF
V: TRBV19; J: TRBJ1-3; size: NA; D: NA; DNA: TGTGCCAGTAGTATTGGTCCAGGACTACTCTCTGGAAACACCATATATTTT; CDR3: CASSIGPGLLSGNTIYF
V: TRBV11-2; J: TRBJ1-1; size: NA; D: TRBD1; DNA: TGTGCCAGCAGCCGCAGCGGACAGGCTGGGAACACTGAAGCTTTCTTT; CDR3: CASSRSGQAGNTEAFF
V: TRBV5-4; J: TRBJ2-3; size: NA; D: TRBD2; DNA: TGTGCCAGCAGCCTTGGACTAGCGATAGATACGCAGTATTTT; CDR3: CASSLGLAIDTQYF
V: TRBV28; J: TRBJ2-3; size: NA; D: TRBD1; DNA: TGTGCCAGCAGTGGTCCGGGACAGGGGGCGCGGGATACGCAGTATTTT; CDR3: CASSGPGQGARDTQYF
V: TRBV12-3/TRBV12-4; J: TRBJ2-7; size: NA; D: TRBD1; DNA: TGTGCCAGCAGTTACAGGGGGATAAACGAGCAGTACTTC; CDR3: CASSYRGINEQYF
V: TRBV29-1; J: TRBJ1-2; size: once; D: TRBD1; DNA: TGCAGCGTTGCCCGGGACAGCAAAAACTATGGCTACACCTTC; CDR3: CSVARDSKNYGYTF
V: TRBV28; J: TRBJ1-5; size: NA; D: TRBD1; DNA: TGTGCCAGCAGTTTATTGGGGACAGGGGGCAATCAGCCCCAGCATTTT; CDR3: CASSLLGTGGNQPQHF
V: TRBV7-2; J: TRBJ1-1; size: NA; D: NA; DNA: TGTGCCAGCAGCCTGCAGGGCGGGAATACTGAAGCTTTCTTT; CDR3: CASSLQGGNTEAFF
V: TRBV9; J: TRBJ2-5; size: few; D: TRBD2; DNA: TGTGCCAGCAGCAAAAGTTATAGCGGGGGGAGGGAGACCCAGTACTTC; CDR3: CASSKSYSGGRETQYF
V: TRBV19; J: TRBJ1-4; size: NA; D: TRBD1; DNA: TGTGCCAGTAGTCCAAGAAGACAGGGAACTAATGAAAAACTGTTTTTT; CDR3: CASSPRRQGTNEKLFF
V: TRBV28; J: TRBJ1-2; size: NA; D: NA; DNA: TGTGCCAGCAGTTTTATCAGTGGGCGAAGAATCTTC; CDR3: CASSFISGRRIF
V: TRBV2; J: TRBJ2-3; size: few; D: TRBD1; DNA: TGTGCCAGCACTAAGACAGGGCCAGATACGCAGTATTTT; CDR3: CASTKTGPDTQYF
V: TRBV7-6; J: TRBJ2-3; size: NA; D: TRBD2; DNA: TGTGCCAGCAGGCTGAGCGGGACCCTCCCAGGAGATACGCAGTATTTT; CDR3: CASRLSGTLPGDTQYF